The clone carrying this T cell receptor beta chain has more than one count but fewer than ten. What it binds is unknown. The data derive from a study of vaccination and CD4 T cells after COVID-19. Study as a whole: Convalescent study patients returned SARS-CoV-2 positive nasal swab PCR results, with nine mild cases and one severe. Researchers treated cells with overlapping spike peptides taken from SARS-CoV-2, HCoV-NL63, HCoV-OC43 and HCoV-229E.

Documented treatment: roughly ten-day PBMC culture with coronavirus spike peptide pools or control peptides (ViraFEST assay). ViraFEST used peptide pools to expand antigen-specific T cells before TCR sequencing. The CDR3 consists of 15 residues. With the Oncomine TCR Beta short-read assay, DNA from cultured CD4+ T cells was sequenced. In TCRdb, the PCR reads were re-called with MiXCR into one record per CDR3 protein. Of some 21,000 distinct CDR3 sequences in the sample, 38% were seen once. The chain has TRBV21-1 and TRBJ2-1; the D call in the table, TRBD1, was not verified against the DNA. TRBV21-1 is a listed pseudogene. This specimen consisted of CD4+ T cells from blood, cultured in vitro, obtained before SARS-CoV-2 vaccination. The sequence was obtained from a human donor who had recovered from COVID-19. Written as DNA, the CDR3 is TGTGCCAGCAGCACCCGGCAACTAATGTACAATGAGCAGTTCTTC. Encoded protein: CASSTRQLMYNEQFF.